This entry is about one T cell receptor (beta chain). Its antigen is unidentified. This sample also contains other DNA sequences that code for the same CDR3. This specimen belongs to a study of T cell responses to AZD1222 COVID-19 vaccine. Whole-study results and caveats: The donors showed a predominance of white British ancestry and of females, with possible underestimation of clonal diversity. Repertoires were collected only later (after the peak T cell response had occurred). Among vaccine-associated CD4 TCRs, coverage spanned spike, with dominance at 160-218 and 743-854.

The CDR3 is made up of 15 amino acids. The V end was cut by 0 bases, the J end by 3 bases, with 12 bases between. Germline V CDR1 and CDR2: LGHNA, YNFKEQ. Repertoires were generated with immunoSEQ multiplex PCR, while TCRdb's copy carries only in-frame clones and drops some. The sample records 160,000 or so clones, about 87% being singletons. The chain is built from TRBV4-2 and TRBJ2-7; TRBD2 is a possible D gene (5 bases). Sequenced material: peripheral blood, taken 28 days after the second dose of the MenACWY control vaccine. This sequence was found in an adult who received the MenACWY meningococcal vaccine as a control. In DNA form, the CDR3 reads TGTGCCAGCAGCCAAGAAAGGGCCCGGGACTACGAGCAGTACTTC. This gives the protein CASSQERARDYEQYF.